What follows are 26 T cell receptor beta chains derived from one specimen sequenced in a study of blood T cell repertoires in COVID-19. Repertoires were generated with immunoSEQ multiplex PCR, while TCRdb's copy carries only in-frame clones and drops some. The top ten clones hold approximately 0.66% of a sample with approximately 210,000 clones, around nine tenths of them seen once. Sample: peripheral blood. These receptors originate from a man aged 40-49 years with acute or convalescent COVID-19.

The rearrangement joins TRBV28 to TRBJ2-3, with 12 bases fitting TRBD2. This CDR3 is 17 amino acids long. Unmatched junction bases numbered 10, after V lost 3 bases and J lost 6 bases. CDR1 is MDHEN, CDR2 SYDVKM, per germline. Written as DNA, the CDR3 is TGTGCCAGCAGTTTCTCTAGCGGGAGGGCCCGTGGGGATACGCAGTATTTT. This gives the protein CASSFSSGRARGDTQYF.

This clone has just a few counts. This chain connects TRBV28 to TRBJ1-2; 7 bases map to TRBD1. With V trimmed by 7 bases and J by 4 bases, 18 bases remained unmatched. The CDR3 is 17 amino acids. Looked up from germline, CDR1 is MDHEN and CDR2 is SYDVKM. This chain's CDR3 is CASKRPHGTEYSYGYTF. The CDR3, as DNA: TGTGCCAGCAAGCGCCCTCACGGGACAGAGTATTCCTATGGCTACACCTTC.

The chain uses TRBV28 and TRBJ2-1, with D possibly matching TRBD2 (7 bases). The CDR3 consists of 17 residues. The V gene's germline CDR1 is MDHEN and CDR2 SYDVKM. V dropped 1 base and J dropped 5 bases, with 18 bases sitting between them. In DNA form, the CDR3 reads TGTGCCAGCAGTTTATTAGGCGGGGGACAAACCCACAATGAGCAGTTCTTC. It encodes CASSLLGGGQTHNEQFF.

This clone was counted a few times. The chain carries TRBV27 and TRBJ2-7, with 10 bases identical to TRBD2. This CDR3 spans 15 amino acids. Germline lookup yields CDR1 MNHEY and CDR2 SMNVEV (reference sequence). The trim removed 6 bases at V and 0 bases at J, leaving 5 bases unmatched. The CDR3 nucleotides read TGTGCCAGCAGCTCACTAGCGGGGAGCTCCTACGAGCAGTACTTC. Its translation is CASSSLAGSSYEQYF.

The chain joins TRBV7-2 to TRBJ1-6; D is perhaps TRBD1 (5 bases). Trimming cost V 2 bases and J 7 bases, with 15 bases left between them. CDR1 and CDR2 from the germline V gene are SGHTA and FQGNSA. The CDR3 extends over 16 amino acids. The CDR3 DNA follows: TGTGCCAGCAGCTTACAGGGCACCCGGATGAATTCACCCCTCCACTTT. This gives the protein CASSLQGTRMNSPLHF.

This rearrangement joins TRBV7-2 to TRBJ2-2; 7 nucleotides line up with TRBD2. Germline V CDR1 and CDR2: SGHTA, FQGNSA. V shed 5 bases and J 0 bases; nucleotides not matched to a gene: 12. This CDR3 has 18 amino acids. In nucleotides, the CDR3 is TGTGCCAGCAGCGGCCGGGACTATAAGTTCGCGAACACCGGGGAGCTGTTTTTT. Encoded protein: CASSGRDYKFANTGELFF.

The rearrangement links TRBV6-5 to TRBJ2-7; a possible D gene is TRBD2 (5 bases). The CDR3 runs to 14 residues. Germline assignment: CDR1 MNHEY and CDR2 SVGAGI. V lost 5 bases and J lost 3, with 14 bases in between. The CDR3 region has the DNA TGTGCCAGCAGTCCGCCGACTAACCTCTACGAGCAGTACTTC. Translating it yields CASSPPTNLYEQYF.

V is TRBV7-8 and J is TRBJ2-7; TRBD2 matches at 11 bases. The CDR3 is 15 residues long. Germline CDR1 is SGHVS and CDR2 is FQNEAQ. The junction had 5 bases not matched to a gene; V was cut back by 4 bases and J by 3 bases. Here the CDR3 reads CASSSTSGSVYEQYF. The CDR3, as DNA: TGTGCCAGCAGCTCAACTAGCGGGAGCGTCTACGAGCAGTACTTC.

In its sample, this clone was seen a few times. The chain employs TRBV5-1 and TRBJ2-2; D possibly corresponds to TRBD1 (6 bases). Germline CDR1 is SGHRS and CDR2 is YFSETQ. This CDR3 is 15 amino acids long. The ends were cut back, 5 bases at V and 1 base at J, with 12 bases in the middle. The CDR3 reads CASSLPGVNTGELFF. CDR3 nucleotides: TGCGCCAGCAGTCTTCCAGGGGTGAACACCGGGGAGCTGTTTTTT.

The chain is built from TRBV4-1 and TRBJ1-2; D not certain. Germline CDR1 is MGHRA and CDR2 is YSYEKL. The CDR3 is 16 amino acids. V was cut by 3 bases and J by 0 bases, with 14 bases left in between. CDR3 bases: TGCGCCAGCAGCCAGTCTTTTGCGGGAACTAACTATGGCTACACCTTC. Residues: CASSQSFAGTNYGYTF.

CDR3 sequence reads: CASSTGLAGKETQYF. CDR3 DNA: TGTGCCAGCAGCACCGGACTAGCGGGCAAAGAGACCCAGTACTTC. This chain links TRBV3-1 (or the pseudogene TRBV3-2) with TRBJ2-5; 11 bases map to TRBD2. CDR3 length: 15 amino acids. Trimming removed 5 bases from V and 3 bases from J; junction bases left unmatched: 5. The V gene's germline CDR1 is LGHDT and CDR2 YNNKEL (reference sequence).

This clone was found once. In nucleotides, the CDR3 is TGTGCCAGCAGCTTCGGTGAGGCCCGTGAAAAACTGTTTTTT. It specifies CASSFGEAREKLFF. This chain uses TRBV7-2 with TRBJ1-4; D remains ambiguous. The germline V and J ends were trimmed by 3 bases and 7 bases, with 12 bases remaining between them. CDR1 and CDR2 from the germline V gene are SGHTA and FQGNSA. This CDR3 spans 14 amino acids.

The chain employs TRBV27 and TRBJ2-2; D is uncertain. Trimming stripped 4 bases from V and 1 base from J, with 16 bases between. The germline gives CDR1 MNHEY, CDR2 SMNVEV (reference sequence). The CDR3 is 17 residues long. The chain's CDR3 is CASSSLVLSKNTGELFF. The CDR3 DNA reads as TGTGCCAGCAGTTCCCTCGTCCTAAGCAAGAACACCGGGGAGCTGTTTTTT.

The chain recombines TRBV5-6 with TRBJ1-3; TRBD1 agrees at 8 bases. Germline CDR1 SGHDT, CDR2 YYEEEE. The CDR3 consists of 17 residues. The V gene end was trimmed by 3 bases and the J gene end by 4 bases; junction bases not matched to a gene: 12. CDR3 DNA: TGTGCCAGCAGCTCGATACGCCGGGACAGGTGGGGAAACACCATATATTTT. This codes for CASSSIRRDRWGNTIYF.

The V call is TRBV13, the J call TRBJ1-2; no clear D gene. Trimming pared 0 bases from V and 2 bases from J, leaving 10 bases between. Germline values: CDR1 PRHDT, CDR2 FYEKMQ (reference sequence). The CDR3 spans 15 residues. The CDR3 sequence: CASSLGVTANYGYTF. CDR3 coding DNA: TGTGCCAGCAGCTTAGGGGTTACAGCAAACTATGGCTACACCTTC.

In DNA, the CDR3 is TGCGCCAGCAGCTTTTGGACAGGGGTCAACGAGCAGTACTTC. Protein: CASSFWTGVNEQYF. This chain uses TRBV5-1 with TRBJ2-7; 9 nucleotides agree with TRBD1. The V segment lost 2 bases and the J segment 5 bases; nucleotides outside the gene matches: 5. This CDR3 spans 14 amino acids. Germline assignment: CDR1 SGHRS and CDR2 YFSETQ.

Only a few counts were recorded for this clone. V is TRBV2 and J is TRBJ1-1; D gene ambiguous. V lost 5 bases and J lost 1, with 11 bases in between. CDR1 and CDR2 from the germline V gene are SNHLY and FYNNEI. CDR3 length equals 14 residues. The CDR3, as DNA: TGTGCCAGCAGTTATACCGGGTCGAACACTGAAGCTTTCTTT. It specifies CASSYTGSNTEAFF.

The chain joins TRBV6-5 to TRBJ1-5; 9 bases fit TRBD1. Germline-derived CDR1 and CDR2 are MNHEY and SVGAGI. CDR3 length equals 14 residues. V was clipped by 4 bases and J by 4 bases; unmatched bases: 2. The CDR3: CASSLDRGNQPQHF. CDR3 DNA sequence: TGTGCCAGCAGTTTGGACAGGGGTAATCAGCCCCAGCATTTT.

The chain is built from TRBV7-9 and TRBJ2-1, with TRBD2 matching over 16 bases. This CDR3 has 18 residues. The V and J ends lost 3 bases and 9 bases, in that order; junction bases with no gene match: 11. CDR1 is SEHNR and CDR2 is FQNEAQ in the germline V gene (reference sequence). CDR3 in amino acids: CASSFVPGLAGGLGEQFF. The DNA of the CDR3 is TGTGCCAGCAGCTTCGTACCGGGACTAGCGGGGGGGCTTGGTGAGCAGTTCTTC. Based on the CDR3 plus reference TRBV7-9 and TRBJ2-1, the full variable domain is DTGVSQNPRHKITKRGQNVTFRCDPISEHNRLYWYRQTLGQGPEFLTYFQNEAQLEKSRLLSDRFSAERPKGSFSTLEIQRTEQGDSAMYLCASSFVPGLAGGLGEQFFGPGTRLTVL.

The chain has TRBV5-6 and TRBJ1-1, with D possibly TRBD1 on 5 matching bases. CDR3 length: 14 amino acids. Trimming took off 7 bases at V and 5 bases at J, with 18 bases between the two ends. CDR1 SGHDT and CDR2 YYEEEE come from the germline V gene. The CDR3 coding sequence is TGTGCCAGCCAGAATTTAAGACAGACAACTGAAGCTTTCTTT. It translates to CASQNLRQTTEAFF.

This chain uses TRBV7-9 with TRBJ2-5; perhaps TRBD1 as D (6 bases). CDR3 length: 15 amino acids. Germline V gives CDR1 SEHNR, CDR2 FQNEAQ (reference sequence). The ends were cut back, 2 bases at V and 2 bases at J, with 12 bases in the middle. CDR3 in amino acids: CASSLLRTDQETQYF. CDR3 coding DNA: TGTGCCAGCAGCTTATTAAGGACAGATCAAGAGACCCAGTACTTC. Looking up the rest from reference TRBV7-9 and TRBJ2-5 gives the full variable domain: DTGVSQNPRHKITKRGQNVTFRCDPISEHNRLYWYRQTLGQGPEFLTYFQNEAQLEKSRLLSDRFSAERPKGSFSTLEIQRTEQGDSAMYLCASSLLRTDQETQYFGPGTRLLVL.

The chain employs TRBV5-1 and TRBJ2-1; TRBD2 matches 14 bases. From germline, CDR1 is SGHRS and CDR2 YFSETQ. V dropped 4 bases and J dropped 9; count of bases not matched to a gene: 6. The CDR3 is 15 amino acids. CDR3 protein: CASSPTSGRAAEQFF. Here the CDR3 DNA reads TGCGCCAGCAGCCCGACTAGCGGGAGGGCCGCTGAGCAGTTCTTC.

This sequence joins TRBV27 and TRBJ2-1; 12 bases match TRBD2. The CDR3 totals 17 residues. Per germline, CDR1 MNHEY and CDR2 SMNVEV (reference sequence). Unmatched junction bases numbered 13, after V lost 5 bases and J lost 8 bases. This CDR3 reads CASSQTFLAGGGDEQFF. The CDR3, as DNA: TGTGCCAGCAGTCAGACCTTTCTAGCGGGAGGGGGCGATGAGCAGTTCTTC.

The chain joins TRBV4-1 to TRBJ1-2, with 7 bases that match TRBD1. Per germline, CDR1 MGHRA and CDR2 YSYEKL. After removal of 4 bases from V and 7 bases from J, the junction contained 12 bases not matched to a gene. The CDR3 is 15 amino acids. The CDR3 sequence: CASSPGTALQSGYTF. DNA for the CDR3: TGCGCCAGCAGCCCCGGGACAGCCCTCCAGAGTGGCTACACCTTC.

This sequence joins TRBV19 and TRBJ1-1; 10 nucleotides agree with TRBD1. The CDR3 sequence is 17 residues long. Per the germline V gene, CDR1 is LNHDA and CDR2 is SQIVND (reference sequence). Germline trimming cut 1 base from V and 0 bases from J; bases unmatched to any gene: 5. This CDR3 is CASSIVPGQGMNTEAFF. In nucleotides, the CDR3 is TGTGCCAGTAGTATAGTCCCGGGACAGGGGATGAACACTGAAGCTTTCTTT.

DNA of the CDR3: TGTGCCAGCAGTGAAGTCAGGGGCGCCTACAATGAGCAGTTCTTC. This sequence encodes CASSEVRGAYNEQFF. The chain carries TRBV2 and TRBJ2-1; D perhaps matches TRBD1 (6 bases). V was shortened by 1 base and J by 2 bases, with 9 bases between the two germline ends. The germline V gene encodes CDR1 SNHLY and CDR2 FYNNEI. This CDR3 comprises 15 residues.